This is a list of T cell receptor beta chains from one sample in a study of CD8+ T cells in alopecia areata. TCRdb keeps only in-frame clones here, not all; method: immunoSEQ multiplex PCR. The sample lists about 190,000 clones; 60% were seen once. This specimen was CD4+ T cells sorted from blood, taken at week 24, from a patient treated with tofacitinib. The source of these receptors is a human donor with alopecia areata. Each CDR3 is given with its conserved first and last residue. Some rows mark clone size as missing; the rest say once, few, many or name a class of expanded clone.

V gene,clone size,CDR3 protein
TRBV27,NA,CASSLSYGAYEQYF
TRBV11-3,NA,CASSPLGAGYTGELFF
TRBV30,NA,CAWSVLGQGAYTF
TRBV19,NA,CASSIPPYEQYF
TRBV7-7,once,CASSLGLGLEETQYF
TRBV19,NA,CATRPGGNSPLHF
TRBV29-1,NA,CSVESPGETQYF
TRBV6-1,many,CASSEGARNNSPLHF
TRBV2,NA,CASRVDLGTGGDEQYF
TRBV10-3,NA,CATGTSGGQGTGELFF
TRBV4-3,once,CASSRGGTSSGELFF
TRBV30,NA,CAWGTGSSNQPQHF
TRBV29-1,NA,CSVTPTGVNTEAFF
TRBV5-6,few,CASRNHGEETQYF
TRBV7-2,NA,CASRVRVVVTEAFF
TRBV5-1,many,CASKAGTWGYTF
TRBV2,few,CASSGDRGLVKLFF
TRBV7-8,NA,CASSLEGDDYGYTF
TRBV23-1,NA,CASSPDRPDGYTF
TRBV30,NA,CAWTKSLYNEQFF
TRBV6-1,NA,CASSEAAGRPEPLHF
TRBV30,few,CAWSVGSPGDQPQHF
TRBV6-6,few,CASSDRAGEPQHF
TRBV27,NA,CASQSDREETQYF
TRBV7-6,NA,CASSLVGNTEAFF
TRBV29-1,NA,CSVGTFYEQYF
TRBV7-2,NA,CASSPAGSLADTQYF
TRBV25-1,NA,CASNAGANVLTF
TRBV5-1,NA,CASSLAPGLGTEAFF
TRBV4-3,once,CASSHSLALGTNEKLFF
TRBV15,NA,CATSSGDRGTYEQYF
TRBV30,NA,CAFKQGSYGYTF
TRBV4-3,NA,CASSQDLYQETQYF
TRBV29-1,few,CSVENLDRGLDTQYF
TRBV2,NA,CASTEASTDTQYF
TRBV29-1,NA,CSADSLREQFF
TRBV18,few,CASSPTSQETQYF
TRBV18,few,CASSPLGSTDTQYF
TRBV9,NA,CASSVDPSTGVRTEAFF
TRBV4-1,NA,CASSQDGIVYGYTF